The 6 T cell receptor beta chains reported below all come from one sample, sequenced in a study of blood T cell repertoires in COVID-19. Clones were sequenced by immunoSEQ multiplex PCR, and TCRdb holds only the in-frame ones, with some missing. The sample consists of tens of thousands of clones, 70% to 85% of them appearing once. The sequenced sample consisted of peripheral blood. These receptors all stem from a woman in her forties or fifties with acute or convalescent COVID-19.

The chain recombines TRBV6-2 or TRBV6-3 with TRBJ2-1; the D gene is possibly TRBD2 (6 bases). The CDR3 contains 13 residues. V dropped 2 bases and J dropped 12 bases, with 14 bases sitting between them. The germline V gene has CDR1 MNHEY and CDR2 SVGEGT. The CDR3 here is CASSYDGRSVQFF. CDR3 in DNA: TGTGCCAGCAGTTACGACGGGAGAAGTGTGCAGTTCTTC.

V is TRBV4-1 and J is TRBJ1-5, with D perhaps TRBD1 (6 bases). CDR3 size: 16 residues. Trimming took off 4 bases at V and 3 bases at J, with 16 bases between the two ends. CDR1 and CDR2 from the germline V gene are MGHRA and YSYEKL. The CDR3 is CASSRDGGQNNQPQHF. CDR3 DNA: TGCGCCAGCAGCCGTGACGGGGGGCAGAACAATCAGCCCCAGCATTTT.

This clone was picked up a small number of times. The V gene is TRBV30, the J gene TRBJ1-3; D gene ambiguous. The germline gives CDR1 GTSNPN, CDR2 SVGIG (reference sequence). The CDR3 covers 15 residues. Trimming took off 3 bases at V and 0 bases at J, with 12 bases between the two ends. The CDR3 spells CAWSDTGSSGNTIYF. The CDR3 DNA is TGTGCCTGGAGCGATACGGGGAGCTCTGGAAACACCATATATTTT. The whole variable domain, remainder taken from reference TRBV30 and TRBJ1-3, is SQTIHQWPATLVQPVGSPLSLECTVEGTSNPNLYWYRQAAGRGLQLLFYSVGIGQISSEVPQNLSASRPQDRQFILSSKKLLLSDSGFYLCAWSDTGSSGNTIYFGEGSWLTVV.

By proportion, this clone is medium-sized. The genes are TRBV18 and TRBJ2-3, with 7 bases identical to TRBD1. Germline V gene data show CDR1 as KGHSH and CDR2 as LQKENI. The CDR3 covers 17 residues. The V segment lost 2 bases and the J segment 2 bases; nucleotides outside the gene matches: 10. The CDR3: CASSPTGQWPHTDTQYF. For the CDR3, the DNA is TGTGCCAGCTCACCAACGGGACAGTGGCCCCACACAGATACGCAGTATTTT.

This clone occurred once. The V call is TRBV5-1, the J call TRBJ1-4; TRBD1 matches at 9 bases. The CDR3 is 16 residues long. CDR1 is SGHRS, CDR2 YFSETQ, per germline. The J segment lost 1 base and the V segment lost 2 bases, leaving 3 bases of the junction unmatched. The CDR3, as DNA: TGCGCCAGCAGCTTTGGACAGGGGTTAACTAATGAAAAACTGTTTTTT. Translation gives CASSFGQGLTNEKLFF.

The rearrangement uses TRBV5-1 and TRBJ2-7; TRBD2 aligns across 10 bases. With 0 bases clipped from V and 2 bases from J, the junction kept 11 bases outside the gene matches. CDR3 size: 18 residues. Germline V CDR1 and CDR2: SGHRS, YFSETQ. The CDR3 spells CASSLAPPGLAQTYEQYF. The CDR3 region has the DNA TGCGCCAGCAGCTTGGCCCCTCCGGGACTAGCGCAAACCTACGAGCAGTACTTC.